The 32 T cell receptor beta chains in this list originate from one sample, sequenced in a study of blood T cells in healthy people across ages. A second PCR, run for roughly 7 to 11 cycles, used a sample-barcoded 5' primer plus a J-beta primer mix. TCRdb re-called the 5' RACE reads with MiXCR, one entry per CDR3 protein. The sample has approximately 960,000 distinct CDR3 sequences; approximately 32% are singletons. This sample also belongs to another study, concerning T cells of mothers and their children.

Sequencing was done on a sample of blood. These receptors originate from a middle-aged woman in good health.

On this clonotype: One end of the junction is discordant with germline, which a read error may explain. The chain has TRBV9 and TRBJ1-2, with D perhaps TRBD1 (6 bases). CDR3 length: 15 residues. The germline V gene has CDR1 SGDLS and CDR2 YYNGEE. The CDR3 sequence is CVSSVGTLTNYGYTF. CDR3 coding DNA: TGTGTCAGCAGCGTCGGGACATTGACTAACTATGGCTACACCTTC.

This chain uses TRBV27 with TRBJ1-5, with 10 bases identical to TRBD1. This CDR3 has 13 residues. CDR1 and CDR2 from the germline V gene are MNHEY and SMNVEV (reference sequence). Germline trimming cut 6 bases from V and 7 bases from J; bases unmatched to any gene: 3. CDR3 sequence (DNA): TGTGCCAGCAGCGACAGGGGGCGACAGCCCCAGCATTTT. Protein: CASSDRGRQPQHF.

The chain recombines TRBV27 with TRBJ2-4; no clear D. The CDR3 covers 16 residues. V gave up 6 bases and J gave up 2 bases, with 17 bases separating them. The germline CDR1 and CDR2 sequences are MNHEY and SMNVEV (reference sequence). The CDR3 DNA sequence: TGTGCCAGCAGAGTGGGTAGTAGTGACACCAAAAACATTCAGTACTTC. This sequence encodes CASRVGSSDTKNIQYF.

For this clonotype: This may be a read error: a much more frequent sequence differs by one nucleotide. The chain recombines TRBV7-3 with TRBJ2-5; a possible D gene is TRBD2 (6 bases). V lost 5 bases, J lost 7 bases, and 20 bases lay in between. The CDR3 consists of 15 residues. The germline gives CDR1 SGHTA, CDR2 FQGTGA. CDR3 in DNA: TGTGCCAGCAGCCCCCAGGGAGGAGGGCGGGCGACCCAGTACTTC. Residues: CASSPQGGGRATQYF.

J is TRBJ2-1 and V is TRBV6-2 or TRBV6-3, with TRBD2 matching 9 bases. V shed 6 bases and J 7 bases; nucleotides not matched to a gene: 13. CDR1 is MNHEY and CDR2 is SVGEGT in the germline V gene. The CDR3 loop spans 16 amino acids. The CDR3 DNA reads as TGTGCCAGCAGAGTTATGGGCGGGGGGGGTTTAAATGAGCAGTTCTTC. It is translated as CASRVMGGGGLNEQFF.

The chain uses TRBV27 and TRBJ2-5, with D perhaps assigned TRBD1 or TRBD2 (5 bases each). This CDR3 is 13 amino acids long. V was clipped by 8 bases and J by 11 bases, with 21 bases between them. Germline assignment: CDR1 MNHEY and CDR2 SMNVEV (reference sequence). CDR3 amino acids: CASGPGTSFVQYF. CDR3 sequence (DNA): TGTGCCAGCGGGCCCGGGACCTCGTTCGTGCAGTACTTC.

About this clonotype itself: At one boundary the junction diverges from the germline segment, which might be a read error. The chain is built from TRBV6-5 and TRBJ1-2, with D possibly TRBD1 on 6 matching bases. Looked up from germline, CDR1 is MNHEY and CDR2 is SVGAGI. The CDR3 runs 14 residues. In nucleotides, the CDR3 is TGTGCCGGCAGCCCCCTGAGGGGGAACTATGGCTACACCTTC. This translates into CAGSPLRGNYGYTF.

The gene calls are TRBV20-1 and TRBJ2-3; 14 nucleotides match TRBD2. Germline CDR1 reads DFQATT; CDR2 reads SNEGSKA (reference sequence). CDR3 length: 16 amino acids. V gave up 6 bases and J gave up 0 bases; unmatched junction bases: 5. The CDR3 loop is CSALGLAGGSTDTQYF. In DNA form, the CDR3 reads TGCAGTGCCCTCGGACTAGCGGGGGGTAGCACAGATACGCAGTATTTT.

On this clonotype: A read error may be the cause here, since a much bigger clone is one base away. The J gene is TRBJ1-2, the V gene TRBV6-1; D perhaps matches TRBD1 (5 bases). The germline gives CDR1 MNHNS, CDR2 SASEGT. Between the trimmed V and J ends, which lost 4 bases and 9 bases, there was a span of 21 bases. The CDR3 has 15 residues. The CDR3 DNA reads TGTGCCAGCAGTGGAAGCCCAGATGGGGCAGGTAGCTACACCTTC. Its protein product is CASSGSPDGAGSYTF.

The chain employs TRBV3-1 and TRBJ2-1; D is unresolved. The CDR3 contains 16 residues. Between the trimmed V and J ends, which lost 5 bases and 0 bases, there was a span of 14 bases. Germline CDR1 LGHDT, CDR2 YNNKEL (reference sequence). The CDR3 loop reads CASSYVTPSSYNEQFF. CDR3 coding DNA: TGTGCCAGCAGCTACGTTACCCCGAGCTCCTACAATGAGCAGTTCTTC.

Many counts were recorded for this clonotype. The V call is TRBV6-1, the J call TRBJ2-7; the D is unclear. The germline gives CDR1 MNHNS, CDR2 SASEGT. This CDR3 is 16 amino acids long. V lost 0 bases to trimming and J lost 0 bases, with 12 bases between them. The CDR3 DNA follows: TGTGCCAGCAGTGAAGCGGCGGTGGAAGGCTCCTACGAGCAGTACTTC. Translating it yields CASSEAAVEGSYEQYF.

The chain has TRBV5-1 and TRBJ2-2; D not resolved. The CDR3 has 15 amino acids. Germline V gives CDR1 SGHRS, CDR2 YFSETQ. Trimming took 4 bases from V and 5 from J, leaving 15 bases between them. The CDR3 sequence is CASSDRAGGTGELFF. The CDR3 region has the DNA TGCGCCAGCAGCGACCGGGCCGGTGGAACCGGGGAGCTGTTTTTT. Drawing the rest from reference TRBV5-1 and TRBJ2-2, the complete variable domain is KAGVTQTPRYLIKTRGQQVTLSCSPISGHRSVSWYQQTPGQGLQFLFEYFSETQRNKGNFPGRFSGRQFSNSRSEMNVSTLELGDSALYLCASSDRAGGTGELFFGEGSRLTVL.

V usage is TRBV7-9 and J usage is TRBJ2-2; D uncertain. V was clipped by 6 bases and J by 1 base, with 6 bases between them. CDR1 and CDR2 from the germline V gene are SEHNR and FQNEAQ (reference sequence). This CDR3 has 13 amino acids. CDR3 nucleotides: TGTGCCAGCAGGCAGGAGAACACCGGGGAGCTGTTTTTT. Translating it yields CASRQENTGELFF.

This clonotype was found a few times. This sequence joins TRBV6-5 and TRBJ1-1; D is uncertain. The germline V gene encodes CDR1 MNHEY and CDR2 SVGAGI. V lost 0 bases and J 0 bases, leaving 5 bases between the germline ends. The CDR3 is 14 residues long. The CDR3 reads CASSYSAVNTEAFF. CDR3 in DNA: TGTGCCAGCAGTTACTCGGCGGTGAACACTGAAGCTTTCTTT.

This rearrangement joins TRBV5-4 to TRBJ2-4, with D unclear. This CDR3 is 12 amino acids long. Germline V gene data show CDR1 as SGHNT and CDR2 as YYREEE (reference sequence). V shed 0 bases and J shed 13 bases, with 11 bases lying between them. The CDR3 DNA reads as TGTGCCAGCAGCTTGGACCTCAATAAGCAGTACTTC. Its translation is CASSLDLNKQYF.

This clonotype was recorded many times. The chain combines TRBV18 with TRBJ2-1; 8 nucleotides agree with TRBD2. Germline CDR1 and CDR2: KGHSH and LQKENI. V shed 3 bases and J 5 bases; nucleotides not matched to a gene: 12. The CDR3 contains 17 residues. CDR3 protein: CASSPRKGQRGNNEQFF. The CDR3 DNA follows: TGTGCCAGCTCACCCCGGAAGGGCCAGCGGGGGAACAATGAGCAGTTCTTC.

The sample holds a few counts of this clonotype. The chain uses TRBV5-1 and TRBJ2-5; 7 bases agree with TRBD2. CDR3 length: 16 residues. V trimming: 0 bases; J trimming: 5 bases; junction bases outside the gene matches: 10. CDR1 is SGHRS and CDR2 is YFSETQ in the germline V gene. The CDR3 coding sequence is TGCGCCAGCAGCTTGGCCGGACTAGTCGGGGGGGAGACCCAGTACTTC. Protein sequence: CASSLAGLVGGETQYF. Full variable domain (missing parts from reference TRBV5-1 and TRBJ2-5): KAGVTQTPRYLIKTRGQQVTLSCSPISGHRSVSWYQQTPGQGLQFLFEYFSETQRNKGNFPGRFSGRQFSNSRSEMNVSTLELGDSALYLCASSLAGLVGGETQYFGPGTRLLVL.

This chain uses TRBV7-3 with TRBJ1-3, with 11 nucleotides matching TRBD1. From germline, CDR1 is SGHTA and CDR2 FQGTGA. After removal of 7 bases from V and 7 bases from J, the junction contained 27 bases not matched to a gene. The CDR3 covers 21 residues. The CDR3 DNA reads TGTGCCAGCAACATGCGAGCTGGACAGGGGGCGCAGCACGTCTGCTGGAACACCATATATTTT. Protein product: CASNMRAGQGAQHVCWNTIYF.

DNA of the CDR3: TGTGCCAGCAGCTTAAGGCGGGAAGATACGCAGTATTTT. Its translation: CASSLRREDTQYF. J is TRBJ2-3 and V is TRBV7-2; D perhaps matches TRBD2 (6 bases). CDR3 size: 13 residues. Germline-derived CDR1 and CDR2 are SGHTA and FQGNSA. V was shortened by 2 bases and J by 5 bases, with 8 bases between the two germline ends.

A note on this clonotype: A much larger clone sits a single nucleotide away, making a read error possible. This sequence joins TRBV6-5 and TRBJ1-4, with a weak D call TRBD1 (6 bases). Between the trimmed V and J ends, which lost 2 bases and 13 bases, there was a span of 14 bases. Germline CDR1 reads MNHEY; CDR2 reads SVGAGI. There are 13 residues in the CDR3. The CDR3 DNA sequence: TGTGCCAGCAGTTACGGGCAGGGGATGGGACTGTTTTTT. It codes for CASSYGQGMGLFF.

The V call is TRBV7-2, the J call TRBJ2-5; 11 bases line up with TRBD1. TRBJ2-7 matches the DNA end more closely, so the J call is doubtful. This CDR3 comprises 15 residues. CDR1 SGHTA and CDR2 FQGNSA come from the germline V gene. The CDR3 is CASSLGDRGIDEQYF. CDR3 DNA: TGTGCCAGCAGCTTAGGGGACAGGGGGATCGACGAGCAGTACTTC.

This clonotype showed up just a few times. This chain joins TRBV4-1 and TRBJ1-5; 8 bases fit TRBD1. Germline V gene lookup returns CDR1 MGHRA and CDR2 YSYEKL. The J segment lost 6 bases and the V segment lost 1 base, leaving 5 bases of the junction unmatched. This CDR3 is built from 15 residues. This CDR3 is CASSQATGVIQPQHF. CDR3 DNA sequence: TGCGCCAGCAGCCAAGCGACAGGGGTTATTCAGCCCCAGCATTTT.

This clonotype was counted only a few times. One junction end disagrees with the germline gene, perhaps due to a read error. J is TRBJ2-2 and V is TRBV5-1; possibly TRBD1 for D (6 bases). Germline V gene lookup returns CDR1 SGHRS and CDR2 YFSETQ. The CDR3 is made up of 15 amino acids. The CDR3 sequence: CASSIQGTDTGEPFF. The CDR3 nucleotides read TGCGCCAGCAGCATACAGGGTACCGACACCGGGGAGCCGTTTTTT.

This clonotype was seen only a few times. At one boundary the junction diverges from the germline segment, which might be a read error. The CDR3, as DNA: TGTGCTAGCAGCTTAGGGGAGGGGACCGGGGAGCTGTTTTTT. This translates into CASSLGEGTGELFF. The V gene is TRBV7-7, the J gene TRBJ2-2; TRBD2 matches 7 bases. Looked up from germline, CDR1 is SSHAT and CDR2 is FNYEAQ (reference sequence). The CDR3 contains 14 residues.

This clonotype appeared a few times. This chain joins TRBV6-5 and TRBJ2-1, with no clear D. V lost 0 bases, J lost 6 bases, and 9 bases lay in between. The germline V gene encodes CDR1 MNHEY and CDR2 SVGAGI. The CDR3 loop spans 14 amino acids. CDR3 region: CASSYSMATNEQFF. DNA of the CDR3: TGTGCCAGCAGTTACTCGATGGCTACCAATGAGCAGTTCTTC.

This clonotype was seen only a few times. The chain is built from TRBV30 and TRBJ1-1; 7 positions match TRBD1. The ends lost 0 bases at V and 5 bases at J; junction bases unmatched: 3. The CDR3 has 13 residues. Germline V gene lookup returns CDR1 GTSNPN and CDR2 SVGIG (reference sequence). The CDR3 is CAWSVTGRTEAFF. The CDR3, as DNA: TGTGCCTGGAGTGTGACAGGGAGGACTGAAGCTTTCTTT. The whole variable domain, filled in from reference TRBV30 and TRBJ1-1, reads SQTIHQWPATLVQPVGSPLSLECTVEGTSNPNLYWYRQAAGRGLQLLFYSVGIGQISSEVPQNLSASRPQDRQFILSSKKLLLSDSGFYLCAWSVTGRTEAFFGQGTRLTVV.

This clonotype was recorded many times. At one boundary the junction diverges from the germline segment, which might be a read error. This chain links TRBV5-1 with TRBJ1-5; maybe TRBD1 (6 bases). The V gene's germline CDR1 is SGHRS and CDR2 YFSETQ. The CDR3 has 15 amino acids. The CDR3 DNA reads as TGTGCCAGCAGTTTAGCGGGGGCGAGCAATCAGCCCCAGCATTTT. It codes for CASSLAGASNQPQHF. Variable domain in full (rest from reference TRBV5-1 and TRBJ1-5): KAGVTQTPRYLIKTRGQQVTLSCSPISGHRSVSWYQQTPGQGLQFLFEYFSETQRNKGNFPGRFSGRQFSNSRSEMNVSTLELGDSALYLCASSLAGASNQPQHFGDGTRLSIL.

The V gene is TRBV7-2, the J gene TRBJ1-2, with D unresolved. This CDR3 is built from 11 residues. V was shortened by 1 base and J by 7 bases, with 4 bases between the two germline ends. CDR1 and CDR2 from the germline V gene are SGHTA and FQGNSA. CDR3 in amino acids: CASSLDLGYTF. The CDR3 DNA follows: TGTGCCAGCAGCTTAGATCTTGGCTACACCTTC.

This clonotype has a handful of counts. The chain links TRBV28 to TRBJ2-5; tentatively, D is TRBD1 or TRBD2 (5 bases each). The closer fit of TRBJ2-7 to the DNA end suggests the J call may be wrong. The CDR3 is 13 amino acids. Germline CDR1 MDHEN, CDR2 SYDVKM. Here the CDR3 reads CASSLAGTAEQYF. The CDR3 DNA reads TGTGCCAGCAGTTTGGCAGGGACCGCCGAGCAGTACTTC.

A few counts support this clonotype. V usage is TRBV12-3 or TRBV12-4 and J usage is TRBJ1-4; D perhaps matches TRBD1 (6 bases). The CDR3 runs 15 residues. Trimming took 9 bases from V and 8 from J, leaving 22 bases between them. CDR3 in amino acids: CASGQTGGGLEKLFF. The CDR3 coding sequence is TGTGCCAGTGGGCAGACAGGAGGAGGATTGGAAAAACTGTTTTTT.

CDR3 amino acids: CASSSEGELFF. The CDR3 nucleotides read TGTGCCAGCAGCTCCGAGGGGGAGCTGTTTTTT. The chain couples TRBV28 to TRBJ2-2; D not certain. Germline V gene sequence: CDR1 MDHEN, CDR2 SYDVKM. The CDR3 has 11 residues. V was pared by 6 bases and J by 8 bases, with 7 bases between.

This clonotype was seen ten or more times. The chain recombines TRBV12-3 or TRBV12-4 with TRBJ2-4; tentative D call: TRBD1 (5 bases). The CDR3 totals 14 residues. V lost 5 bases and J lost 6, with 14 bases in between. This chain's CDR3 is CASSPRVTRNIQYF. The CDR3 coding sequence is TGTGCCAGCAGTCCCAGGGTAACGAGAAACATTCAGTACTTC.